This TCR beta chain originates from a study of T cell responses to AZD1222 COVID-19 vaccine. Sequencing was performed with immunoSEQ multiplex PCR; in TCRdb, only in-frame clones are kept and a portion is missing. The data show about 57,000 clones, 70% to 90% seen once. Concerning this clone itself: Its matching antigen is unknown.

Study results and caveats: Unmutated variant regions are reportedly the target of nearly half of TCRs that are spike-specific.

CDR1 is MDHEN and CDR2 is SYDVKM in the germline V gene. Germline trimming cut 10 bases from V and 5 bases from J; bases unmatched to any gene: 4. The CDR3 is 11 residues long. The chain has TRBV28 and TRBJ1-1; 7 nucleotides line up with TRBD1. Specimen: peripheral blood, collected on day 0 of AZD1222 vaccination. This TCR was recovered from an adult in good health. This CDR3 is CATTGETEAFF. The CDR3 region has the DNA TGTGCCACCACAGGGGAAACTGAAGCTTTCTTT. Looking up the rest from reference TRBV28 and TRBJ1-1 gives the full variable domain: DVKVTQSSRYLVKRTGEKVFLECVQDMDHENMFWYRQDPGLGLRLIYFSYDVKMKEKGDIPEGYSVSREKKERFSLILESASTNQTSMYLCATTGETEAFFGQGTRLTVV.